Shown below are 23 T cell receptor beta chains from a single sample sequenced in a study of HIV-infected patients and healthy controls. About 500 ng RNA was reverse transcribed with alpha and beta constant-region primers. Alpha and beta chain libraries were made separately by chain-specific third strand synthesis with multiplexing indices. Each CDR3 protein gets one entry after TCRdb re-called the 5' RACE reads with MiXCR. The sample has 18,000 or so distinct CDR3 sequences; about 9% are singletons. Follow-up blood was drawn about 14 weeks, roughly three months, after antiretroviral therapy began. The repertoire came from unfractionated whole blood and reflected all unsorted peripheral T cells. The sample was blood, taken during antiretroviral therapy. These receptors were obtained from an adult with HIV infection.

Ten or more counts support this clonotype. In DNA, the CDR3 is TGCGCCAGCAGCCAAGCCCTGGGGTTCAACACTGAAGCTTTCTTT. Translated: CASSQALGFNTEAFF. The chain couples TRBV4-1 to TRBJ1-1; D call uncertain. The germline V and J ends were trimmed by 1 base and 2 bases, with 11 bases remaining between them. The germline gives CDR1 MGHRA, CDR2 YSYEKL. This CDR3 is 15 amino acids long.

This clonotype occurred many times. The CDR3 sequence: CASSPPFQGRYGYTF. In nucleotides, the CDR3 is TGTGCCAGCAGTCCACCCTTTCAGGGGCGGTATGGCTACACCTTC. J is TRBJ1-2 and V is TRBV28; TRBD1 might be the D (6 bases). Trimming stripped 5 bases from V and 5 bases from J, with 18 bases between. The CDR3 is 15 residues long. Germline values: CDR1 MDHEN, CDR2 SYDVKM.

The table lists this clonotype with many counts. V usage is TRBV11-3 and J usage is TRBJ1-4; tentative D call: TRBD1 (5 bases). CDR1 is SGHNT, CDR2 YENEEA, per germline. V lost 4 bases, J lost 7 bases, and 13 bases lay in between. This CDR3 spans 14 amino acids. In DNA form, the CDR3 reads TGTGCCAGCAGCTCGGGTGGGGCTGCTGAAAAACTGTTTTTT. Residues: CASSSGGAAEKLFF.

The sample holds many counts of this clonotype. The chain carries TRBV9 and TRBJ2-3, with 12 bases aligning to TRBD2. Trimming cost V 0 bases and J 3 bases; bases outside gene matches: 5. Germline loops: CDR1 SGDLS, CDR2 YYNGEE. The CDR3 is 17 amino acids. CDR3 nucleotide sequence: TGTGCCAGCAGCGTAGCAGGACTAGCGGGATTGACAGATACGCAGTATTTT. Amino acid sequence: CASSVAGLAGLTDTQYF.

By share of the sample, this clonotype is large. The rearrangement joins TRBV5-4 to TRBJ1-2; 8 bases fit TRBD1. This CDR3 is built from 16 residues. CDR1 SGHNT and CDR2 YYREEE come from the germline V gene (reference sequence). Trimming cost V 4 bases and J 3 bases; bases outside gene matches: 11. CDR3 in DNA: TGTGCCAGCAGCGCCGGGACAGGCCTCTCCCACTATGGCTACACCTTC. This codes for CASSAGTGLSHYGYTF.

This clonotype appeared many times. This chain joins TRBV13 and TRBJ1-5, with D tentatively TRBD1 (5 bases). The CDR3 totals 15 residues. The germline gives CDR1 PRHDT, CDR2 FYEKMQ (reference sequence). Trimming cost V 0 bases and J 4 bases, with 10 bases left between them. The CDR3 DNA is TGTGCCAGCAGCTTAGGGGGGGTCCGAAATCAGCCCCAGCATTTT. Translation gives CASSLGGVRNQPQHF.

This clonotype was recorded many times. The rearrangement links TRBV7-8 to TRBJ1-3; D perhaps matches TRBD1 (6 bases). Trimming cost V 4 bases and J 11 bases, with 27 bases left between them. Germline values: CDR1 SGHVS, CDR2 FQNEAQ. The CDR3 has 17 amino acids. Here the CDR3 reads CASSSVGPGQIRNSIYF. The CDR3 DNA reads TGTGCCAGCAGCTCCGTGGGCCCAGGACAGATCAGGAACTCCATATATTTT.

As regards this clonotype: This may be a read error: a much more frequent sequence differs by one nucleotide. The gene calls are TRBV20-1 and TRBJ2-7; TRBD2 is a possible D gene (6 bases). Trimming took off 3 bases at V and 9 bases at J, with 21 bases between the two ends. The CDR3 spans 14 residues. Germline lookup yields CDR1 DFQATT and CDR2 SNEGSKA (reference sequence). The CDR3 loop reads CSARGLVTYHGQYF. The CDR3 nucleotides are TGCAGTGCTAGGGGACTCGTTACGTACCACGGGCAGTACTTC.

This clonotype was picked up many times. V is TRBV24-1 and J is TRBJ2-2; D may be TRBD1 (6 bases). The CDR3 runs to 13 residues. Looked up from germline, CDR1 is KGHDR and CDR2 is SFDVKD. V dropped 9 bases and J dropped 3 bases, with 10 bases sitting between them. CDR3 sequence (DNA): TGTGCCACCGTAGGACAGTACACCGGGGAGCTGTTTTTT. The encoded protein is CATVGQYTGELFF.

This clonotype was seen repeatedly, ten times or more. The chain joins TRBV6-6 to TRBJ2-7; D ambiguous. This CDR3 spans 12 amino acids. The V and J ends lost 5 bases and 4 bases respectively, with 9 bases between them. The germline gives CDR1 MNHNY, CDR2 SVGAGI (reference sequence). The CDR3 nucleotides are TGTGCCAGCAGTCCCGTCCGTTACGAGCAGTACTTC. Encoded protein: CASSPVRYEQYF.

V usage is TRBV6-1 and J usage is TRBJ2-6; 7 bases are a match to TRBD1. V gave up 8 bases and J gave up 0 bases; unmatched junction bases: 4. The CDR3 contains 15 residues. CDR1 is MNHNS and CDR2 is SASEGT in the germline V gene. The DNA of the CDR3 is TGTGCCAGCGGGGACAGCGACTCTGGGGCCAACGTCCTGACTTTC. Translation: CASGDSDSGANVLTF.

The table lists this clonotype with many counts. The CDR3 region has the DNA TGTGCCAGCAGCCAAGGGTTAGGGAGCAATCAGCCCCAGCATTTT. The encoded protein is CASSQGLGSNQPQHF. The chain has TRBV3-1 and TRBJ1-5, with D unclear. Trimming took 1 base from V and 1 from J, leaving 8 bases between them. The germline V gene encodes CDR1 LGHDT and CDR2 YNNKEL (reference sequence). CDR3 length equals 15 residues.

This clonotype was recorded many times. The rearrangement joins TRBV5-1 to TRBJ2-3, with 10 positions matching TRBD2. The J segment lost 0 bases and the V segment lost 4 bases, leaving 5 bases of the junction unmatched. Germline values: CDR1 SGHRS, CDR2 YFSETQ. The CDR3 covers 16 residues. The CDR3 nucleotides are TGCGCCAGCAGCCTGACTAGCGGGCGGAGCACAGATACGCAGTATTTT. It translates to CASSLTSGRSTDTQYF.

This clonotype was recorded many times. The CDR3 DNA reads TGCGCCAGCAGCCCCACCAGCCCCCCTTCCTACGAGCAGTACTTC. It encodes CASSPTSPPSYEQYF. The genes are TRBV5-1 and TRBJ2-7; D call uncertain. CDR1 is SGHRS and CDR2 is YFSETQ in the germline V gene. CDR3 length equals 15 residues. With 4 bases removed from V and 1 base from J, the gap between germline ends came to 15 bases.

Notes on this clonotype: It may be a read error: a sequence one base away is much more abundant. V is TRBV12-3 or TRBV12-4 and J is TRBJ1-1; no definite D call. The CDR3 has 14 residues. Trimming stripped 5 bases from V and 0 bases from J, with 10 bases between. The CDR3, as DNA: TGTGCCAGCAGTATGAATACATTGAACACTGAAGCTTTCTTT. Translating it yields CASSMNTLNTEAFF.

In this sample, this clonotype turned up many times. This chain uses TRBV29-1 with TRBJ2-1; possibly TRBD2 for D (6 bases). The ends were cut back, 7 bases at V and 2 bases at J, with 12 bases in the middle. Germline V gene data show CDR1 as SQVTM and CDR2 as ANQGSEA. The CDR3 length is 13 residues. The CDR3 sequence is CSAGTPAYNEQFF. CDR3 sequence (DNA): TGCAGCGCTGGGACTCCAGCCTACAATGAGCAGTTCTTC.

This clonotype was seen ten or more times. CDR3 in amino acids: CASSYVQGTFF. As DNA, the CDR3 is TGTGCCAGCAGTTACGTACAGGGTACGTTCTTT. This rearrangement joins TRBV6-5 to TRBJ1-1; maybe TRBD1 (6 bases). CDR3 length equals 11 residues. Germline V lookup: CDR1 MNHEY, CDR2 SVGAGI. Trimming stripped 2 bases from V and 14 bases from J, with 12 bases between.

The chain links TRBV11-2 to TRBJ1-5; 8 bases match TRBD1. The CDR3 is 19 residues long. With V trimmed by 3 bases and J by 3 bases, 16 bases remained unmatched. Germline V lookup: CDR1 SGHAT, CDR2 FQNNGV. The CDR3 here is CASSFGGRGRGFTNQPQHF. For the CDR3, the DNA is TGTGCCAGCAGCTTCGGGGGCAGGGGGCGAGGATTTACCAATCAGCCCCAGCATTTT.

This clonotype showed up many times. The chain recombines TRBV4-1 with TRBJ2-7; tentatively, D is TRBD1 or TRBD2 (6 bases each). The CDR3 extends over 14 amino acids. Trimming shortened V by 5 bases and J by 3 bases, and 14 bases separated the two germline ends. The germline gives CDR1 MGHRA, CDR2 YSYEKL. The chain's CDR3 is CASSFGGGIYEQYF. In nucleotides, the CDR3 is TGCGCCAGCAGCTTCGGAGGGGGGATCTACGAGCAGTACTTC.

The rearrangement joins TRBV11-2 to TRBJ1-5, with no clear D. This CDR3 comprises 14 residues. Germline values: CDR1 SGHAT, CDR2 FQNNGV. The V end was cut by 1 base, the J end by 2 bases, with 6 bases between. CDR3 nucleotides: TGTGCCAGCAGCTTAGGGGTAGGCAATCAGCCCCAGCATTTT. It is translated as CASSLGVGNQPQHF.

This clonotype has only a few counts. The chain is built from TRBV25-1 and TRBJ2-7; 11 bases are a match to TRBD2. This CDR3 is built from 17 residues. V gave up 3 bases and J gave up 1 base; unmatched junction bases: 8. Germline V CDR1 and CDR2: MGHDK, SYGVNS. CDR3 loop: CASSDPLAGGFSYEQYF. CDR3 DNA sequence: TGTGCCAGCAGTGACCCCCTAGCGGGAGGCTTTTCCTACGAGCAGTACTTC.

Many counts were recorded for this clonotype. The CDR3, as DNA: TGCAGTGCTAGCCACAGTGGGACTTTTGTCTACGAGCAGTACTTC. Translating gives CSASHSGTFVYEQYF. The chain links TRBV20-1 to TRBJ2-7; D is perhaps TRBD2 (6 bases). The CDR3 runs to 15 residues. Germline V lookup: CDR1 DFQATT, CDR2 SNEGSKA (reference sequence). Between the trimmed V and J ends, which lost 3 bases and 3 bases, there was a span of 18 bases.

This clonotype was counted at least ten times. This chain connects TRBV5-4 to TRBJ2-7, with 7 bases identical to TRBD2. This CDR3 is built from 15 residues. V dropped 5 bases and J dropped 1; count of bases not matched to a gene: 9. Germline V gives CDR1 SGHNT, CDR2 YYREEE (reference sequence). The CDR3 nucleotides read TGTGCCAGCAGGATTGGACTAGAGAGTTCCTACGAGCAGTACTTC. It translates to CASRIGLESSYEQYF.